This T cell receptor beta chain comes out of a study of T cells after yellow fever vaccination. CDR1 is SGHRS and CDR2 is YFSETQ in the germline V gene. This CDR3 is built from 14 residues. J gave up 8 bases and V 0 bases, and 5 bases lay outside the gene matches. TCRdb itself ran the 5' RACE reads through MiXCR, one entry per CDR3 protein. The sample contains 300,000 to 400,000 distinct CDR3 sequences, around 8.1% of which appear only once. There are a few counts of this clonotype. The chain carries TRBV5-1 and TRBJ2-4, with 7 nucleotides matching TRBD1. This TCR came from a young man who received the YFV17D yellow fever vaccine. Here the sequenced sample was PBMCs, taken around 45 days after the first yellow fever vaccination. CDR3 DNA: TGCGCCAGCAGCTTGGAGGGACAGAGGGACATTCAGTACTTC. Its protein is CASSLEGQRDIQYF.